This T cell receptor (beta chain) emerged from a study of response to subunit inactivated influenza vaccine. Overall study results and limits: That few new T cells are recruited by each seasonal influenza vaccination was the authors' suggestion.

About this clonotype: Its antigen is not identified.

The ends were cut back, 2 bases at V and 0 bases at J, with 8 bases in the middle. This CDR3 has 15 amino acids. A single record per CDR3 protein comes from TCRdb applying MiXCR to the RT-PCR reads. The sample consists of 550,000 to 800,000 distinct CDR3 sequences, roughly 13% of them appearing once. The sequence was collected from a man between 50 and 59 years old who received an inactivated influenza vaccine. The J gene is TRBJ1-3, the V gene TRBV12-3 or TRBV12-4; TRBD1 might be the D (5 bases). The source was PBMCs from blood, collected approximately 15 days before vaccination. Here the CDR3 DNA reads TGTGCCAGCAGTTTAAGGGGATACTCTGGAAACACCATATATTTT. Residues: CASSLRGYSGNTIYF.